The rows below give T cell receptor beta chains drawn from one sample of a study of blood T cell repertoires in COVID-19. Clones were read by immunoSEQ multiplex PCR, and TCRdb kept only the in-frame ones, dropping some. The table lists approximately 150,000 clones, roughly 90% of them singletons. The source material was PBMCs or T cells enriched from blood (not recorded which). The receptors originated from a woman in her forties who had been exposed to COVID-19. Both conserved end residues are part of each CDR3. D genes are given only for firm matches. Expanded clones get a size class; other rows say once, few or many, or leave the size out.

J gene,D gene,clone size,V gene,CDR3 DNA,CDR3 protein
TRBJ2-2,-,few,TRBV19,TGTGCCAGTAGTATAACCACTAACACCGGGGAGCTGTTTTTT,CASSITTNTGELFF
TRBJ1-1,-,-,TRBV2,TGTGCCAGCAGTGAGAGAGTTGAAGCTTTCTTT,CASSERVEAFF
TRBJ2-2,TRBD2,-,TRBV5-8,TGTGCCACCCAGCGGGGGAATACCGGGGAGCTGTTTTTT,CATQRGNTGELFF
TRBJ2-7,-,-,TRBV5-1,TGCGCCAGCAGCACCGGACAGAGCTCCTACGAGCAGTACTTC,CASSTGQSSYEQYF
TRBJ2-5,TRBD2,-,TRBV6-1,TGTGCCAGCAGTGAGACTAGCGGGAGGGGCGAGACCCAGTACTTC,CASSETSGRGETQYF
TRBJ2-7,TRBD1,-,TRBV5-1,TGCGCCAGCAGCTCTCGACAGGGGGCCCCTAGGATTTCGGACGAGCAGTACTTC,CASSSRQGAPRISDEQYF
TRBJ1-5,-,-,TRBV6-5,TGTGCCAGCAGGGACAGTAGCAATCAGCCCCAGCATTTT,CASRDSSNQPQHF
TRBJ2-7,TRBD1,-,TRBV24-1,TGTGCCACCAGTGTTCGGATGACAGGGGGCAGCTACGAGCAGTACTTC,CATSVRMTGGSYEQYF
TRBJ1-1,TRBD1,-,TRBV3-1/TRBV3-2,TGTGCCAGCAGCTTCCGGGACAGCGGTGAAGCTTTCTTT,CASSFRDSGEAFF
TRBJ1-5,TRBD1,few,TRBV5-8,TGTGCCGGAAGAGGACAGGGGGGCGTTCAGCCCCAGCATTTT,CAGRGQGGVQPQHF
TRBJ2-7,TRBD2,-,TRBV7-2,TGTGCCAGCAGCTTTACCGGACTAGCGGGATACTCCTACGAGCAGTACTTC,CASSFTGLAGYSYEQYF
TRBJ1-4,-,-,TRBV5-1,TGCGCCAGCAGCTCGGACACCAATAATGAAAAACTGTTTTTT,CASSSDTNNEKLFF
TRBJ2-3,-,once,TRBV12-5,TGTGCTAGTGGGCCAGGGATTAGCACAGATACGCAGTATTTT,CASGPGISTDTQYF
TRBJ2-5,-,once,TRBV6-5,TGTGCCAGTTGTAGCGCTCGGGAGACCCAGTACTTC,CASCSARETQYF
TRBJ1-4,TRBD1,-,TRBV28,TGTGCCAGTAGGGACAGGGCAGAAAAACTGTTTTTT,CASRDRAEKLFF
TRBJ1-2,-,-,TRBV12-3/TRBV12-4,TGTGCCAGCAGTAGACAGGCGAGCTATGGCTACACCTTC,CASSRQASYGYTF
TRBJ1-1,-,-,TRBV5-1,TGCGCCAGCAGCTTTGTTTGGGCAGGGAACACTGAAGCTTTCTTT,CASSFVWAGNTEAFF
TRBJ2-7,TRBD1,-,TRBV19,TGTGCCAGTAGTATGGGACAGACTGCCTACGAGCAGTACTTC,CASSMGQTAYEQYF
TRBJ1-3,-,-,TRBV7-6,TGTGCCAGCAGCCGACTAACAGGGCACTCTGGAAACACCATATATTTT,CASSRLTGHSGNTIYF
TRBJ2-1,TRBD2,-,TRBV19,TGTGCCAGTAGTCAGGGACTAGCGGGGGTAATACGGCAGTTCTTC,CASSQGLAGVIRQFF
TRBJ1-1,-,-,TRBV21-1,TGTGCCAGCAGCAAAATTGGGGACAGGACGGTAGTTGGGTTT,CASSKIGDRTVVGF
TRBJ1-2,TRBD1,once,TRBV7-2,TGTGCCAGCAGCTTCGGCAGGGGGGCAGGTAACGGCTACACCTTC,CASSFGRGAGNGYTF
TRBJ1-1,TRBD1,-,TRBV27,TGTGCCAGCAGTTTATGGGGGACAGGGATGAACACTGAAGCTTTCTTT,CASSLWGTGMNTEAFF
TRBJ2-3,TRBD2,-,TRBV28,TGTGCCCCCCCCCGGGAGGGCACAGATACGCAGTATTTT,CAPPREGTDTQYF
TRBJ1-3,TRBD1,-,TRBV2,TGTGCCAGCCGGGGACAGATCTCTGGAAACACCATATATTTT,CASRGQISGNTIYF
TRBJ1-1,TRBD1,-,TRBV15,TGTGCCACGGAAGGGGGCCATAAGAACACTGAAGCTTTCTTT,CATEGGHKNTEAFF
TRBJ1-1,-,-,TRBV6-2/TRBV6-3,TGTGCCAGCAGCTACTTCGGTCGTGTCGGCACTGAAGCTTTCTTT,CASSYFGRVGTEAFF
TRBJ1-3,-,-,TRBV5-8,TGTGCCAGCAGGGGTAGCGGGAGCTCTGGAAACACCATATATTTT,CASRGSGSSGNTIYF
TRBJ1-2,-,few,TRBV12-3/TRBV12-4,TGTGCCAGCAGCCGAGTTCTAGAGGGCTACACCTTC,CASSRVLEGYTF
TRBJ2-1,TRBD2,-,TRBV6-1,TGTGCCAGCAGTGAAGGTCGTAGCGGGGGTGCTGAGCAGTTCTTC,CASSEGRSGGAEQFF
TRBJ2-3,TRBD1,-,TRBV11-1,TGTGCCAGCAGCTTCAACCTCAACACACAGGGGACCATGCAGTATTTT,CASSFNLNTQGTMQYF
TRBJ2-7,TRBD1,once,TRBV6-2/TRBV6-3,TGTGCCAGCAGTTTCGGGACAGGGCGATCCTACGAGCAGTACTTC,CASSFGTGRSYEQYF
TRBJ1-2,TRBD1,-,TRBV5-1,TGCGCCACCAGAATAGGACAGGGGTTCTATGGCTACACCTTC,CATRIGQGFYGYTF
TRBJ2-5,-,once,TRBV7-2,TGTGCCAGCAGCTTTGTGGGAGACAGGAGGGAGACCCAGTACTTC,CASSFVGDRRETQYF
TRBJ1-2,-,-,TRBV7-9,TGTGCCAGCAGCTTATTGAGGGTCCTCGGATATGGCTACACCTTC,CASSLLRVLGYGYTF
TRBJ1-5,-,-,TRBV27,TGTGCCAGCAGTTTATTGGGCAATGGTCAGCCCCAGCATTTT,CASSLLGNGQPQHF
TRBJ2-1,TRBD2,-,TRBV6-5,TGTGCCAGCAGTTACTCCGGACTAGCGGGGGTTCGGCAGTTCTTC,CASSYSGLAGVRQFF
TRBJ2-7,TRBD1,-,TRBV6-5,TGTGCCAGCAGAGCGGGACAGGGTCTCTACGAGCAGTACTTC,CASRAGQGLYEQYF
TRBJ2-2,TRBD1,-,TRBV6-5,TGTGCCAGCAGCTCCGACAGGGGGCACACCGGGGAGCTGTTTTTT,CASSSDRGHTGELFF
TRBJ2-7,TRBD2,-,TRBV15,TGTGCCACCAGCAGAGTATACGGGACTAGCTTATCCGAGCAGTACTTC,CATSRVYGTSLSEQYF
TRBJ1-4,TRBD1,few,TRBV29-1,TGCAGCGCGGGACAGGGTGGTGAAAAACTGTTTTTT,CSAGQGGEKLFF
TRBJ2-2,-,-,TRBV2,TGTGCCAGCATGGCAGGGAACACCGGGGAGCTGTTTTTT,CASMAGNTGELFF
TRBJ1-1,-,few,TRBV7-8,TGTGCCAGCAGCTCGGTTCGCTTCGGTAAAGAAGCTTTCTTT,CASSSVRFGKEAFF
TRBJ2-7,TRBD2,-,TRBV29-1,TGCAGCGTTGAGACTAGACTAGCGGGGGGCTACGAGCAGTACTTC,CSVETRLAGGYEQYF
TRBJ1-1,-,-,TRBV18,TGTGCCAGCTCTCAAAGGCTCTCAGGGGCTGGGACTGAAGCTTTCTTT,CASSQRLSGAGTEAFF
TRBJ1-2,-,-,TRBV19,TGTGCCAGTAGTACACAGGGCTTAGCGTTCGACTACACCTTC,CASSTQGLAFDYTF
TRBJ1-1,TRBD1,-,TRBV28,TGTGCCAGCGAATACAGGGGGCGCGGAGCTTTCTTT,CASEYRGRGAFF
TRBJ2-2,TRBD1,-,TRBV6-4,TGTGCCAGCAGTGACCGGGACAGGGGGAACACCGGGGAGCTGTTTTTT,CASSDRDRGNTGELFF
TRBJ1-1,-,-,TRBV25-1,TGTGCCAGCAGTGCCCCTCCTACCCGGGGAGGGGACACTGAAGCTTTCTTT,CASSAPPTRGGDTEAFF
TRBJ1-4,TRBD1,-,TRBV7-9,TGTGCCAGCAGCCTCCGGGACAGGGGGCCCCCAATGCTGTTTTTT,CASSLRDRGPPMLFF